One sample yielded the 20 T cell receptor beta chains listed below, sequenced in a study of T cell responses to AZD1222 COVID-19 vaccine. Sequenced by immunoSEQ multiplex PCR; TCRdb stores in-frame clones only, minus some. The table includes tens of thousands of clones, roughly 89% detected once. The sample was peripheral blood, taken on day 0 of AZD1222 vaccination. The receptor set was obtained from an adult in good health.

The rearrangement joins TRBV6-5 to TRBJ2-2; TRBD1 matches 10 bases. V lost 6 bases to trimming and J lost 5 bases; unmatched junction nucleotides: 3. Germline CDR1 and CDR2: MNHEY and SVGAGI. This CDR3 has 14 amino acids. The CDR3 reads CASSRDRGTGELFF. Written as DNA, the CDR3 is TGTGCCAGCAGCCGGGACAGGGGAACCGGGGAGCTGTTTTTT.

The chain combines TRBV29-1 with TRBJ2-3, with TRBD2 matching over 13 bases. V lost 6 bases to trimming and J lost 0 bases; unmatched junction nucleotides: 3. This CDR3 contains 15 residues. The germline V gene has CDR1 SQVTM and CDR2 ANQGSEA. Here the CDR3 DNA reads TGCAGCGTGGTGACTAGCGGGAGGAGCACAGATACGCAGTATTTT. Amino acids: CSVVTSGRSTDTQYF.

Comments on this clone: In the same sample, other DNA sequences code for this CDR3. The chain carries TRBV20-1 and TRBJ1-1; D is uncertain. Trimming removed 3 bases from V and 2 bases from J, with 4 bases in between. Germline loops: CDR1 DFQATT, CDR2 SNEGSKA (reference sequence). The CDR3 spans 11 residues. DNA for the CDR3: TGCAGTGCTAGCCGAAACACTGAAGCTTTCTTT. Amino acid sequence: CSASRNTEAFF.

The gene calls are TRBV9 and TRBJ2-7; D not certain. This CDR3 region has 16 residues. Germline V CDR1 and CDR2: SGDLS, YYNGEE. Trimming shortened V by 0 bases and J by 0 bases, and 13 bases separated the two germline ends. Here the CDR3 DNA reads TGTGCCAGCAGCGTAGCGGGTGCGGCGGACTCCTACGAGCAGTACTTC. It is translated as CASSVAGAADSYEQYF.

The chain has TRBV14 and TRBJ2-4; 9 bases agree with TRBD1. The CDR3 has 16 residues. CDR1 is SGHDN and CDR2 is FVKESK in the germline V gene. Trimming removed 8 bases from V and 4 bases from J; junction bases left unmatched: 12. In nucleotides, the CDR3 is TGTGCCAGCTGGGGGAACGGGGACAGGGCAAAAAACATTCAGTACTTC. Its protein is CASWGNGDRAKNIQYF. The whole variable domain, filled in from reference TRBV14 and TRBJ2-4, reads EAGVTQFPSHSVIEKGQTVTLRCDPISGHDNLYWYRRVMGKEIKFLLHFVKESKQDESGMPNNRFLAERTGGTYSTLKVQPAELEDSGVYFCASWGNGDRAKNIQYFGAGTRLSVL.

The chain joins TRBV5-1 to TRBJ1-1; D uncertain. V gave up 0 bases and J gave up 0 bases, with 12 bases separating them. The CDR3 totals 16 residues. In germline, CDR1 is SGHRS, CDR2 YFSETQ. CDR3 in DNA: TGCGCCAGCAGCTTGGGGACGGGTTTCATGAACACTGAAGCTTTCTTT. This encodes CASSLGTGFMNTEAFF.

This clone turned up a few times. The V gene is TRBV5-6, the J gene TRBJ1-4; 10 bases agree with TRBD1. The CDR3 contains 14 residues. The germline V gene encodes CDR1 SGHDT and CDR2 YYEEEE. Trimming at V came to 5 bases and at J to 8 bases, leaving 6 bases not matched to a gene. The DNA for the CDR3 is TGTGCCAGCAGTCAAGACAGGGGGCGAGAAAAACTGTTTTTT. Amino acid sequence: CASSQDRGREKLFF.

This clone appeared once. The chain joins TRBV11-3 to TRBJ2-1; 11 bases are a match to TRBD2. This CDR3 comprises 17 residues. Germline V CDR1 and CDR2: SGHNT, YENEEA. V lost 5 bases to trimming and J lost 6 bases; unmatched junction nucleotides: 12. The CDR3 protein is CASSQHPGLAGGNEQFF. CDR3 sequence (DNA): TGTGCCAGCAGCCAACACCCGGGGCTAGCGGGGGGCAATGAGCAGTTCTTC.

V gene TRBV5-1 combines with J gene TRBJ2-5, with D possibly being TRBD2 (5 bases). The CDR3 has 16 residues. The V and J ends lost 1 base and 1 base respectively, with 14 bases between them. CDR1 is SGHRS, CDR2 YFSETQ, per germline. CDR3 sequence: CASSLWGGGVQETQYF. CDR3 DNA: TGCGCCAGCAGCTTGTGGGGTGGAGGAGTCCAAGAGACCCAGTACTTC.

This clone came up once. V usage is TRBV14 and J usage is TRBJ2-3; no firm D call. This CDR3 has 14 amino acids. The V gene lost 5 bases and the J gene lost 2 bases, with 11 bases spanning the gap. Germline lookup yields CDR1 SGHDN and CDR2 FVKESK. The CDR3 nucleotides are TGTGCCAGCAGCGAAAATCTAGTCACAGATACGCAGTATTTT. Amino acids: CASSENLVTDTQYF.

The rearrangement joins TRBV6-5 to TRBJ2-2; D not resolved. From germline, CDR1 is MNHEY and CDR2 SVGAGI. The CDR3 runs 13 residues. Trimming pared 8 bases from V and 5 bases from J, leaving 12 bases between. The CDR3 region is CASYREWTGELFF. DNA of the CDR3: TGTGCCAGCTATAGGGAATGGACCGGGGAGCTGTTTTTT.

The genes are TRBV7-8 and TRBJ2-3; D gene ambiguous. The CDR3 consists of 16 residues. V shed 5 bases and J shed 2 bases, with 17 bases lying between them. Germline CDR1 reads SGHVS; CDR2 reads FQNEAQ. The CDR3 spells CASSGYRNRFTDTQYF. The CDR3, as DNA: TGTGCCAGCAGCGGATATCGAAACAGATTCACAGATACGCAGTATTTT.

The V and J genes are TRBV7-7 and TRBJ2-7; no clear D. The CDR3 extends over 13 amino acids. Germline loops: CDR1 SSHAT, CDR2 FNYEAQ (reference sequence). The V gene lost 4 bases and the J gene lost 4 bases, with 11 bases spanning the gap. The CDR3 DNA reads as TGTGCCAGCAGCTCGGCGTCGGGTTACGAGCAGTACTTC. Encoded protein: CASSSASGYEQYF. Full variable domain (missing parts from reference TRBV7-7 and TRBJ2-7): GAGVSQSPRYKVTKRGQDVTLRCDPISSHATLYWYQQALGQGPEFLTYFNYEAQPDKSGLPSDRFSAERPEGSISTLTIQRTEQRDSAMYRCASSSASGYEQYFGPGTRLTVT.

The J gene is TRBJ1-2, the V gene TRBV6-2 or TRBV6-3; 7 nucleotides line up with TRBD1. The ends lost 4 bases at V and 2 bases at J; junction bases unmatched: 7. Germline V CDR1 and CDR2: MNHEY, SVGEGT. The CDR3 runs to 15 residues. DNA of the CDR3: TGTGCCAGCAGTTCACAGGGGAGTAGGAACTATGGCTACACCTTC. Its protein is CASSSQGSRNYGYTF.

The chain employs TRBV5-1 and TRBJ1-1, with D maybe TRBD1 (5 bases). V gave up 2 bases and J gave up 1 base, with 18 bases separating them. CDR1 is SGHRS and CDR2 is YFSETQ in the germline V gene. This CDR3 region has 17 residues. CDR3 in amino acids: CASSFNPGGITNTEAFF. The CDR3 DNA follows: TGCGCCAGCAGCTTTAACCCGGGGGGGATAACGAACACTGAAGCTTTCTTT.

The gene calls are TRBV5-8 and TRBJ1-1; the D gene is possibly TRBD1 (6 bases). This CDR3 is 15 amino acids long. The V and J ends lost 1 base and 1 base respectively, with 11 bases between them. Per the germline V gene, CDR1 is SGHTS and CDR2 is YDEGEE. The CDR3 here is CASSLYVDRNTEAFF. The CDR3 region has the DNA TGTGCCAGCAGCTTGTATGTGGACAGGAACACTGAAGCTTTCTTT.

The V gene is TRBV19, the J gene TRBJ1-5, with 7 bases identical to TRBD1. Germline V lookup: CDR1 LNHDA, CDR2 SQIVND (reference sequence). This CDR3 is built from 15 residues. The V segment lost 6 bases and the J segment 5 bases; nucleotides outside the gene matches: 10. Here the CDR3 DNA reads TGTGCCAGTAGGCCGGCTGGCAGGGGGGATCAGCCCCAGCATTTT. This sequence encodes CASRPAGRGDQPQHF.

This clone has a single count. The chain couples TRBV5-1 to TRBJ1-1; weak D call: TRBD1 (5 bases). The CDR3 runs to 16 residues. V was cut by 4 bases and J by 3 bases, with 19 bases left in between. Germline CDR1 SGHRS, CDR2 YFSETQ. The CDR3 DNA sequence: TGCGCCAGCAGCCTCCGTGCGAGTCGGGACCACACTGAAGCTTTCTTT. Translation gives CASSLRASRDHTEAFF.

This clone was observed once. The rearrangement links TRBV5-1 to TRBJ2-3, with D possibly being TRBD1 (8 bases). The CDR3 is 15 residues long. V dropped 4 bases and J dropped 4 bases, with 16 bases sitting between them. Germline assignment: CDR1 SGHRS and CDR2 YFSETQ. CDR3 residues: CASSQGQAGADTQYF. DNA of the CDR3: TGCGCCAGCAGCCAGGGACAGGCGGGGGCAGATACGCAGTATTTT.

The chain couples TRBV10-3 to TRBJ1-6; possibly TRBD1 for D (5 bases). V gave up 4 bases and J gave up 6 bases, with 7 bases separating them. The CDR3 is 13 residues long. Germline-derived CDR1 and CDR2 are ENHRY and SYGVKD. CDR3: CAISGQFNSPLHF. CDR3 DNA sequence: TGTGCCATCAGTGGACAGTTTAATTCACCCCTCCACTTT.